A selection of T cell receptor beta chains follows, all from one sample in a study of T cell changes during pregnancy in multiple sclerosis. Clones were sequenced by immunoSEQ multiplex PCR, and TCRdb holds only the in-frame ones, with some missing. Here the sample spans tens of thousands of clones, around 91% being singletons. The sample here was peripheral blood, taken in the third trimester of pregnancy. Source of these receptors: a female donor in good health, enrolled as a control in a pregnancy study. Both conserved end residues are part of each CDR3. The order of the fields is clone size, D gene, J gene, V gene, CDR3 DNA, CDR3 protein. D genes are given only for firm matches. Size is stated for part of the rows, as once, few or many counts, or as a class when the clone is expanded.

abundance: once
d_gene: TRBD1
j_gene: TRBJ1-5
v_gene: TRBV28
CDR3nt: TGTGCCAGCAGTTTCAGGACAGGGTGGCATCAGCCCCAGCATTTT
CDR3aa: CASSFRTGWHQPQHF

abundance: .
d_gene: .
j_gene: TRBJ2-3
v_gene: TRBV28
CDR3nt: TGTGCCAGCATCAGCGGATCCCAGGCAGATACGCAGTATTTT
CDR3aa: CASISGSQADTQYF

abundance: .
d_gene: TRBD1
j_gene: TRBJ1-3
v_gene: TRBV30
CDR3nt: TGTGCCTGGAGAGGGACAGCTCCTGGAAACACCATATATTTT
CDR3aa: CAWRGTAPGNTIYF

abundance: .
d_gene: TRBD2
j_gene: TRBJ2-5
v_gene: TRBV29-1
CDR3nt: TGCAGCGTTGGGACTAGCGGGAGGTTGGAGCAGTACTTC
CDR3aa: CSVGTSGRLEQYF

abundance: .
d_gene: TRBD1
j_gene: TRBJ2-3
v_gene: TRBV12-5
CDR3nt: TGTGCTAGTGCCCGGACAGGGGAGAGAATAGATACGCAGTATTTT
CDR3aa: CASARTGERIDTQYF

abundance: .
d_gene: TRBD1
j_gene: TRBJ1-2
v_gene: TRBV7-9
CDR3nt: TGTGCCAGCAGCTTACTGGGACAGGGAGAAGGTTATGGCTACACCTTC
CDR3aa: CASSLLGQGEGYGYTF

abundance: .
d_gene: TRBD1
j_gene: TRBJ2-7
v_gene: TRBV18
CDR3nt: TGTGCCAGCTCACCACGGCGGACAGGGTCCTACGAGCAGTACTTC
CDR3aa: CASSPRRTGSYEQYF

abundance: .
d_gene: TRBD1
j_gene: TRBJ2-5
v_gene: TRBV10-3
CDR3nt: TGTGCCACCCATCCAGGGGGCGCGGAGACCCAGTACTTC
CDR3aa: CATHPGGAETQYF

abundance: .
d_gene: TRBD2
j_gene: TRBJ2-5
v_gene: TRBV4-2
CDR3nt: TGTGCCAGCAGCCCAACCGGGACTAGCTTCCTCTTGCAAGAGACCCAGTACTTC
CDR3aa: CASSPTGTSFLLQETQYF

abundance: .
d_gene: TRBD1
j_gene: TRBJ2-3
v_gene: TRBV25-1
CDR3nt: TGTGCCAGCAGTGAGACCTGGACAGGACGAAGCACAGATACGCAGTATTTT
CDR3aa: CASSETWTGRSTDTQYF

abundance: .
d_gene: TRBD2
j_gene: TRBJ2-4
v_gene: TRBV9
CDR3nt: TGTGCCAGCAGCGCCCTTAGCGGGAGCGGAATAAACATTCAGTACTTC
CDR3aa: CASSALSGSGINIQYF

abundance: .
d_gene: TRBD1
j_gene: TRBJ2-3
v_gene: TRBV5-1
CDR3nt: TGCGCCAGCAGCCCCTCCTCCAGGGGGTACACAGATACGCAGTATTTT
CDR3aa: CASSPSSRGYTDTQYF

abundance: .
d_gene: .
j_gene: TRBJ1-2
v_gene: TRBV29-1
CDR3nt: TGCAGCGTGGGGGGAGGGCCTGGGTATGGCTACACCTTC
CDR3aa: CSVGGGPGYGYTF

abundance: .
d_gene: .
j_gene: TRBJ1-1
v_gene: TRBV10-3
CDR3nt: TGTGCCATCAGTGAGTGGGCAGGGGCAACGAACACTGAAGCTTTCTTT
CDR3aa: CAISEWAGATNTEAFF

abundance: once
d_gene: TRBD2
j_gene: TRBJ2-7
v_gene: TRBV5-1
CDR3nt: TGCGCCAGCAGGGTCGAGCGGGGAGTCTACGAGCAGTACTTC
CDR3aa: CASRVERGVYEQYF

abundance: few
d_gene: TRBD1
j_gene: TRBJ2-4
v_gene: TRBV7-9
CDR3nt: TGTGCCAGCAGCTTAGGACAGGGATTAAACATTCAGTACTTC
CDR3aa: CASSLGQGLNIQYF

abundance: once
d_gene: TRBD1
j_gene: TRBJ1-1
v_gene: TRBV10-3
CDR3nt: TGTGCCATCAGTGAGAAGGGGGCAGAGGGCACTGAAGCTTTCTTT
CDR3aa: CAISEKGAEGTEAFF

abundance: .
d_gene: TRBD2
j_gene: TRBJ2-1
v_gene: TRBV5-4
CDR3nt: TGTGCCAGCAGCTTCGTACGGCTAGCGGGAGGGAATGAGCAGTTCTTC
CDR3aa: CASSFVRLAGGNEQFF

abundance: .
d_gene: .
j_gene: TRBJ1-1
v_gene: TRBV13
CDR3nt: TGTGCCAGCAGTTATGCTTTATTTGGACAGTCCCCGATGAACACTGAAGCTTTCTTT
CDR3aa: CASSYALFGQSPMNTEAFF

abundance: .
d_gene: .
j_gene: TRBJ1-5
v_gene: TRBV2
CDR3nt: TGTGCCAGCAGTGAACAGGGGCGGCAGCCCCAGCATTTT
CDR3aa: CASSEQGRQPQHF

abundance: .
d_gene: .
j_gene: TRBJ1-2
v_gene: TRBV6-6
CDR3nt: TGTGCCAGCAGACGTAATAGAGCTAACTATGGCTACACCTTC
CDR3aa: CASRRNRANYGYTF

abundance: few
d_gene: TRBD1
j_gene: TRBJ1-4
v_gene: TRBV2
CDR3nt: TGTGCCAGCAGTCCAGGACAGGGGGCATATGAAAAACTGTTTTTT
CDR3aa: CASSPGQGAYEKLFF

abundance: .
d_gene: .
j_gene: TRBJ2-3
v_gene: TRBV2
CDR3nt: TGTGCCAGCGGATCTGCGGTTTCCACAGATACGCAGTATTTT
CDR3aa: CASGSAVSTDTQYF

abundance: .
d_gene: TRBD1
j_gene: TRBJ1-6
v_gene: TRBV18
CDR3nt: TGTGCCAGCTCGCAGGACAGGGTTAATTCACCCCTCCACTTT
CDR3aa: CASSQDRVNSPLHF

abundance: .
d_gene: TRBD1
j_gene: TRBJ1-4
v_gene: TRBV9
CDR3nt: TGTGCCAGCAGCGTCCAGGGGGCAACTAATGAAAAACTGTTTTTT
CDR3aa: CASSVQGATNEKLFF

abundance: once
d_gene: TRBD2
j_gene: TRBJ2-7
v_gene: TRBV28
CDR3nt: TGTGCCAGCAGTTTAACGGGACTAGCGGCCTACGAGCAGTACTTC
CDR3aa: CASSLTGLAAYEQYF

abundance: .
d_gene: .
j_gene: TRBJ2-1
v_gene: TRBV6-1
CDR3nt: TGTGCCAGCAGTGAGGGACTGGTCTACAATGAGCAGTTCTTC
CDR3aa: CASSEGLVYNEQFF

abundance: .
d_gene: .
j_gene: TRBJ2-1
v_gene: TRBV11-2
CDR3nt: TGTGCCAGCAGCTTCCTGGACAGCTCCTACAATGAGCAGTTCTTC
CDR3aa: CASSFLDSSYNEQFF

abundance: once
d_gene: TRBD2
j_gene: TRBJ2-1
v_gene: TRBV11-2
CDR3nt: TGTGCCAGCAGGGGACTAGCGGGACCCTCCTACAATGAGCAGTTCTTC
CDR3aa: CASRGLAGPSYNEQFF

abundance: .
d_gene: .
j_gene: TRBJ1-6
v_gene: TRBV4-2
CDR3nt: TGTGCCAGCAGCCAAACGGACAGACCCGCGCCTAAACATTCACCCCTCCACTTT
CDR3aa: CASSQTDRPAPKHSPLHF

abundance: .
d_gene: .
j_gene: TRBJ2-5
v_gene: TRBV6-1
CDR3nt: TGTGCCAGCAATTCGGGGGAACAAGAGACCCAGTACTTC
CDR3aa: CASNSGEQETQYF